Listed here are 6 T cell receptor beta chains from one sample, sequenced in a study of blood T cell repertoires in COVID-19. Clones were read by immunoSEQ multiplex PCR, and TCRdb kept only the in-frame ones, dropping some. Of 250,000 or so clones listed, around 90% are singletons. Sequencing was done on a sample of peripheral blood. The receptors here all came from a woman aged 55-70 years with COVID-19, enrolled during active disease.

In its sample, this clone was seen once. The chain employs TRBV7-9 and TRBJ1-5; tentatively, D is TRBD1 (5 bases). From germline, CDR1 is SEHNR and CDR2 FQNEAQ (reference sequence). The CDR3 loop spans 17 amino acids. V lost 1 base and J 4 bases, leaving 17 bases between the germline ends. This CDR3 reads CASSLELGQGENQPQHF. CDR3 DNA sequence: TGTGCCAGCAGCTTAGAATTGGGTCAGGGTGAAAATCAGCCCCAGCATTTT.

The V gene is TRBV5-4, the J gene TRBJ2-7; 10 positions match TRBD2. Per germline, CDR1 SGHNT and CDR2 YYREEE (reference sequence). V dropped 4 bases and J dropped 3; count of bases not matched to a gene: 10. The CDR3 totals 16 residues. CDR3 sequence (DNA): TGTGCCAGCAGCCTCTTAAGCGGGGGGGCCGACTACGAGCAGTACTTC. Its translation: CASSLLSGGADYEQYF.

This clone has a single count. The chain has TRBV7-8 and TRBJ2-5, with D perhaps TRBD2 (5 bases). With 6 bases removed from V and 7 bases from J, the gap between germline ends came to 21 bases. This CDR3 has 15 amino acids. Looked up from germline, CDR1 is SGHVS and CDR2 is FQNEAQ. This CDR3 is CASRPRTGLPGTQYF. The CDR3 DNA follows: TGTGCCAGCAGGCCCCGGACTGGTCTCCCAGGGACCCAGTACTTC.

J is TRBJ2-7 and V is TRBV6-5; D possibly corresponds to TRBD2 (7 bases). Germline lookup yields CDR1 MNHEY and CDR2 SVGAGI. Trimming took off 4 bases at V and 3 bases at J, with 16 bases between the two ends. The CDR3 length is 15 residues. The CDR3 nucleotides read TGTGCCAGCAGTTCCCGGGGAGGGGGGAACTACGAGCAGTACTTC. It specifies CASSSRGGGNYEQYF.

The CDR3 sequence: CASSATGFAYGYTF. CDR3 DNA: TGTGCCAGCAGCGCGACAGGGTTCGCCTATGGCTACACCTTC. The rearrangement uses TRBV7-2 and TRBJ1-2; 7 positions agree with TRBD1. The CDR3 loop spans 14 amino acids. Per germline, CDR1 SGHTA and CDR2 FQGNSA. V gave up 5 bases and J gave up 4 bases; unmatched junction bases: 7.

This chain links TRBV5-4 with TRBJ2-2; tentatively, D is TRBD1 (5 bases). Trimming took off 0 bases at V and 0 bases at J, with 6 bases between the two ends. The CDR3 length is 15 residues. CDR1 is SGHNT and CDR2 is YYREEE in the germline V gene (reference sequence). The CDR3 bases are TGTGCCAGCAGCTTGGGGGGCTCGAACACCGGGGAGCTGTTTTTT. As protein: CASSLGGSNTGELFF.